Following are 24 T cell receptor beta chains from one sample sequenced in a study of T cells in Graves' hyperthyroidism and ophthalmopathy. Researchers amplified the TCR beta CDR3 regions from RNA transcripts. The TCR CDR3 first-round RT-PCR relied on the HTBI primer set. MiXCR, run by TCRdb on the multiplex PCR reads, gives a single entry per CDR3 protein. The data contain 400,000 to 550,000 distinct CDR3 sequences, around 22% of them singletons. Sequenced: blood. All receptors derive from a woman aged 25 to 39 with Graves' ophthalmopathy.

In its sample, this clonotype was seen many times. The chain links TRBV24-1 to TRBJ1-2; D unresolved. The CDR3 runs 14 residues. CDR1 is KGHDR, CDR2 SFDVKD, per germline. Trimming stripped 6 bases from V and 1 base from J, with 11 bases between. The CDR3 reads CATSISGLNYGYTF. In DNA, the CDR3 is TGTGCCACCAGTATTTCTGGGCTTAACTATGGCTACACCTTC.

This clonotype was counted many times. The chain joins TRBV3-1 to TRBJ1-3; D is unclear. V lost 1 base, J lost 4 bases, and 8 bases lay in between. CDR3 length: 14 amino acids. Germline assignment: CDR1 LGHDT and CDR2 YNNKEL (reference sequence). The CDR3 region is CASSQAGSGNTIYF. In DNA, the CDR3 is TGTGCCAGCAGCCAAGCTGGGTCGGGAAACACCATATATTTT.

The V and J genes are TRBV12-3 or TRBV12-4 and TRBJ1-2; weak D call: TRBD1 (5 bases). This CDR3 contains 12 residues. Deletions cut 6 bases from V and 4 bases from J, with 9 bases between. CDR3 residues: CASRDTGYGYTF. The CDR3 bases are TGTGCCAGCAGGGACACTGGCTATGGCTACACCTTC.

In its sample, this clonotype was seen many times. The chain links TRBV30 to TRBJ1-1; D gene uncertain. V lost 2 bases and J 5 bases, leaving 15 bases between the germline ends. This CDR3 spans 14 amino acids. Per the germline V gene, CDR1 is GTSNPN and CDR2 is SVGIG (reference sequence). CDR3 in amino acids: CAWSPGPGRTEAFF. The CDR3 nucleotides are TGTGCCTGGAGTCCCGGCCCCGGCAGGACTGAAGCTTTCTTT.

This clonotype was detected ten times or more. The CDR3 region is CASDSSRTGGYYGYTF. DNA for the CDR3: TGTGCCAGCGATTCATCTAGGACAGGGGGGTACTATGGCTACACCTTC. The chain has TRBV12-3 or TRBV12-4 and TRBJ1-2, with 10 bases identical to TRBD1. CDR3 length: 16 amino acids. Trimming cost V 8 bases and J 3 bases; bases outside gene matches: 12.

The J gene is TRBJ1-1, the V gene TRBV2; 9 nucleotides line up with TRBD1. There are 17 residues in the CDR3. Germline lookup yields CDR1 SNHLY and CDR2 FYNNEI. J gave up 1 base and V 6 bases, and 12 bases lay outside the gene matches. DNA for the CDR3: TGTGCCAGCAGGACGGGACAGGGACTAAGAGGGAACACTGAAGCTTTCTTT. The encoded protein is CASRTGQGLRGNTEAFF.

This clonotype occurred a few times. The chain carries TRBV19 and TRBJ1-2; D unresolved. V was clipped by 0 bases and J by 10 bases, with 12 bases between them. The V gene's germline CDR1 is LNHDA and CDR2 SQIVND (reference sequence). The CDR3 loop spans 13 amino acids. The CDR3 DNA is TGTGCCAGTAGTATAGAGTCCGGATCGTACTACACCTTC. Its protein product is CASSIESGSYYTF.

The chain carries TRBV20-1 and TRBJ2-7; perhaps TRBD2 as D (7 bases). The CDR3 runs to 17 residues. Trimming removed 7 bases at V and 2 bases at J, with 27 bases between. In germline, CDR1 is DFQATT, CDR2 SNEGSKA (reference sequence). The CDR3 DNA is TGCAGTGACATAACCCGGGACACCCGGACTAGAACCTACGAGCAGTACTTC. It is translated as CSDITRDTRTRTYEQYF.

This clonotype was detected many times. The chain uses TRBV10-1 and TRBJ2-2; D gene unclear. The CDR3 covers 14 residues. V gave up 3 bases and J gave up 5 bases, with 10 bases separating them. Looked up from germline, CDR1 is WNHNN and CDR2 is SYGVQD (reference sequence). The CDR3 protein is CASSEGDGTGELFF. The DNA of the CDR3 is TGCGCCAGCAGTGAAGGAGACGGGACCGGGGAGCTGTTTTTT.

This clonotype was counted at least ten times. The chain couples TRBV19 to TRBJ2-7, with D hard to call. In germline, CDR1 is LNHDA, CDR2 SQIVND (reference sequence). The CDR3 contains 16 residues. Trimming left V 2 bases short and J 1 base short, with 15 bases between. CDR3 DNA: TGTGCCAGTAGTATAAAGCCCCCCGCAGGATCCTACGAGCAGTACTTC. Amino acid sequence: CASSIKPPAGSYEQYF.

Comments on this clonotype: This may stem from a read error, because a much larger clone lies one nucleotide away. Without the conserved terminal phenylalanine or tryptophan, this CDR3 likely stems from a read error. The V call is TRBV19, the J call TRBJ2-2, with D possibly matching TRBD2 (5 bases). V was clipped by 5 bases and J by 12 bases, with 22 bases between them. Germline V gene sequence: CDR1 LNHDA, CDR2 SQIVND (reference sequence). The CDR3 has 15 amino acids. The CDR3 bases are TGTGCCAGTAGTCCGCGGGTCGCGGAAATAGGGAAGCTGTTTTCT. This encodes CASSPRVAEIGKLFS.

There are many counts of this clonotype. The chain is built from TRBV7-3 and TRBJ2-4, with TRBD1 matching 8 bases. Germline CDR1 and CDR2: SGHTA and FQGTGA. Losses at the gene ends were 0 bases for V and 6 bases for J; bases not matched to a gene: 7. The CDR3 totals 16 residues. The CDR3 coding sequence is TGTGCCAGCAGCTTAACCGGCGAACAGGGGGTAAACATTCAGTACTTC. Its protein is CASSLTGEQGVNIQYF.

This clonotype showed up many times. It may be a read error: a sequence one base away is much more abundant. The rearrangement links TRBV6-2 or TRBV6-3 to TRBJ1-3; unclear D gene. Germline assignment: CDR1 MNHEY and CDR2 SVGEGT. The ends were cut back, 6 bases at V and 0 bases at J, with 6 bases in the middle. The CDR3 totals 13 residues. CDR3 coding DNA: TGTGCCAGCAGATACACCTCTGGAAACACCATATATTTT. Translation: CASRYTSGNTIYF.

In its sample, this clonotype was seen many times. The chain combines TRBV3-1 with TRBJ1-1, with D hard to call. CDR1 and CDR2 from the germline V gene are LGHDT and YNNKEL (reference sequence). The V gene lost 3 bases and the J gene lost 6 bases, with 11 bases spanning the gap. The CDR3 spans 13 residues. CDR3 bases: TGTGCCAGCAGCCAGATTGACGGGCCTGAAGCTTTCTTT. Amino acid sequence: CASSQIDGPEAFF. The entire variable domain, with the rest obtained from reference TRBV3-1 and TRBJ1-1, is as follows: DTAVSQTPKYLVTQMGNDKSIKCEQNLGHDTMYWYKQDSKKFLKIMFSYNNKELIINETVPNRFSPKSPDKAHLNLHINSLELGDSAVYFCASSQIDGPEAFFGQGTRLTVV.

The chain combines TRBV5-1 with TRBJ1-5; possibly TRBD1 for D (5 bases). Germline values: CDR1 SGHRS, CDR2 YFSETQ. This CDR3 is built from 15 residues. V was clipped by 0 bases and J by 5 bases, with 12 bases between them. The CDR3 DNA sequence: TGCGCCAGCAGCTTGGGGGGGATTGGAGATCAGCCCCAGCATTTT. Translating gives CASSLGGIGDQPQHF.

This clonotype was recorded at least ten times. The CDR3 here is CASSLVPGQIWEQYF. DNA for the CDR3: TGTGCCAGCAGCTTAGTCCCGGGACAGATATGGGAGCAGTACTTC. The genes are TRBV7-2 and TRBJ2-7, with 7 bases fitting TRBD1. Trimming cost V 1 base and J 7 bases; bases outside gene matches: 10. The CDR3 spans 15 residues. The V gene's germline CDR1 is SGHTA and CDR2 FQGNSA. The full variable domain, in which reference TRBV7-2 and TRBJ2-7 provide the parts outside the CDR3, is GAGVSQSPSNKVTEKGKDVELRCDPISGHTALYWYRQSLGQGLEFLIYFQGNSAPDKSGLPSDRFSAERTGGSVSTLTIQRTQQEDSAVYLCASSLVPGQIWEQYFGPGTRLTVT.

This clonotype was seen only once. This chain joins TRBV28 and TRBJ2-7, with D perhaps TRBD2 (5 bases). Germline-derived CDR1 and CDR2 are MDHEN and SYDVKM. V was clipped by 5 bases and J by 0 bases, with 20 bases between them. The CDR3 sequence is 17 residues long. The CDR3 bases are TGTGCCAGCAGTCCGATACCCAGGACTGGTCCCTCCTACGAGCAGTACTTC. Its protein product is CASSPIPRTGPSYEQYF.

This clonotype was seen at least ten times. V and J are TRBV11-1 and TRBJ2-7, with D possibly called TRBD1 or TRBD2 (5 bases each). Germline V gene sequence: CDR1 SGHAT, CDR2 FQDESV (reference sequence). CDR3 size: 16 residues. The V end lost 3 bases, the J end lost 2 bases, and 17 bases lay between the germline ends. The DNA of the CDR3 is TGTGCCAGCAGCTTCCCCCCGGTGGGGGAACCCTACGAGCAGTACTTC. It codes for CASSFPPVGEPYEQYF.

This clonotype was seen a handful of times. The chain employs TRBV10-3 and TRBJ1-3; D remains unclear. This CDR3 has 12 residues. The V end lost 8 bases, the J end lost 0 bases, and 5 bases lay between the germline ends. Germline V gene data show CDR1 as ENHRY and CDR2 as SYGVKD. As DNA, the CDR3 is TGTGCCATCGGGAGCTCTGGAAACACCATATATTTT. It encodes CAIGSSGNTIYF.

The count of this clonotype is one. V is TRBV6-4 and J is TRBJ2-7; D might be TRBD1 or TRBD2, each matching 5 bases. Germline assignment: CDR1 MRHNA and CDR2 SNTAGT. V lost 7 bases to trimming and J lost 3 bases, with 16 bases between them. CDR3 size: 14 residues. The CDR3 loop is CASTSGTSFYEQYF. The CDR3 nucleotides read TGTGCCAGCACCTCCGGGACGTCATTCTACGAGCAGTACTTC.

This clonotype has at least ten counts. The chain carries TRBV9 and TRBJ1-2; weak D call: TRBD1 (5 bases). Trimming took off 0 bases at V and 3 bases at J, with 9 bases between the two ends. The germline V gene has CDR1 SGDLS and CDR2 YYNGEE. This CDR3 spans 14 amino acids. In nucleotides, the CDR3 is TGTGCCAGCAGCGTAGGGGGGACGGACTATGGCTACACCTTC. It specifies CASSVGGTDYGYTF.

In its sample, this clonotype was seen a few times. The rearrangement joins TRBV30 to TRBJ2-7, with 7 nucleotides matching TRBD1. Germline V gives CDR1 GTSNPN, CDR2 SVGIG (reference sequence). The J segment lost 3 bases and the V segment lost 0 bases, leaving 2 bases of the junction unmatched. The CDR3 length is 13 residues. CDR3: CAWSVRQGYEQYF. The CDR3 DNA reads as TGTGCCTGGAGTGTACGACAGGGCTACGAGCAGTACTTC.

J is TRBJ2-2 and V is TRBV7-3, with D perhaps matching TRBD2 (5 bases). V lost 2 bases to trimming and J lost 6 bases, with 7 bases between them. The CDR3 runs to 13 residues. Per germline, CDR1 SGHTA and CDR2 FQGTGA. CDR3 protein: CASSLGLSGELFF. The CDR3 DNA reads as TGTGCCAGCAGCTTAGGACTTTCCGGGGAGCTGTTTTTT.

This clonotype was observed at least ten times. This chain uses TRBV27 with TRBJ2-4; 9 nucleotides line up with TRBD1. CDR1 and CDR2 from the germline V gene are MNHEY and SMNVEV (reference sequence). The length of the CDR3 is 18 residues. V was pared by 4 bases and J by 1 base, with 11 bases of the junction left unmatched. Here the CDR3 DNA reads TGTGCCAGCAGTTCTTTCCTAGGACAGGGGATGGCCAAAAACATTCAGTACTTC. It is translated as CASSSFLGQGMAKNIQYF.